This T cell receptor (beta chain) was recorded in a study of identical twins. The CDR3 length is 15 residues. The V and J ends lost 4 bases and 0 bases respectively, with 11 bases between them. CDR1 SGHRS and CDR2 YFSETQ come from the germline V gene. This clonotype was observed a handful of times. TCRdb re-derived calls from the 5' RACE reads in MiXCR, one entry per CDR3 protein. In the table there are under 450,000 distinct CDR3 sequences, approximately 18% of which are singletons. The origin of this receptor is a man in his fifties in good health. Sequencing input: naive T cells sorted from blood. The rearrangement links TRBV5-1 to TRBJ2-1; D unresolved. CDR3 residues: CASSPTVSSYNEQFF. Written as DNA, the CDR3 is TGCGCCAGCAGCCCGACGGTGAGCTCCTACAATGAGCAGTTCTTC.